These 23 T cell receptor beta chains were sequenced from one sample in a study of hypomethylating agent response in myelodysplastic syndrome. Sequenced by immunoSEQ multiplex PCR; TCRdb stores in-frame clones only, minus some. The profile shows around 2,700 clones, approximately 82% of them singletons. Sequenced material: bone marrow, taken before or after starting hypomethylating agent treatment for myelodysplastic syndrome (not recorded which). All receptors derive from a human donor with myelodysplastic syndrome.

J is TRBJ2-2 and V is TRBV2, with TRBD2 matching 11 bases. Germline V gene sequence: CDR1 SNHLY, CDR2 FYNNEI. V trimming: 5 bases; J trimming: 9 bases; junction bases outside the gene matches: 8. The CDR3 loop spans 15 amino acids. In DNA, the CDR3 is TGTGCCAGCAGTCTAATAGCGGGGGGGAGGCGGGAGCTGTTTTTT. Protein: CASSLIAGGRRELFF.

The chain is built from TRBV2 and TRBJ2-2; no firm D call. Germline lookup yields CDR1 SNHLY and CDR2 FYNNEI. The CDR3 is 14 residues long. The ends were cut back, 7 bases at V and 0 bases at J, with 9 bases in the middle. CDR3 in DNA: TGTGCCAGCAAGCCAGGCACGAACACCGGGGAGCTGTTTTTT. Translating gives CASKPGTNTGELFF.

This sequence joins TRBV27 and TRBJ1-1, with 8 bases fitting TRBD1. Germline lookup yields CDR1 MNHEY and CDR2 SMNVEV (reference sequence). The CDR3 length is 13 residues. Trimming at V came to 7 bases and at J to 7 bases, leaving 8 bases not matched to a gene. The CDR3 sequence is CASKMDREVEAFF. The CDR3 DNA is TGTGCCAGCAAAATGGACAGGGAGGTTGAAGCTTTCTTT.

V usage is TRBV5-1 and J usage is TRBJ1-1; D is undetermined. CDR1 and CDR2 (germline): SGHRS, YFSETQ. The CDR3 spans 15 residues. With 5 bases removed from V and 0 bases from J, the gap between germline ends came to 14 bases. This chain's CDR3 is CASRKETNMNTEAFF. CDR3 coding DNA: TGCGCCAGCAGGAAAGAGACGAACATGAACACTGAAGCTTTCTTT.

The CDR3 spells CASGQGRFQETQYF. CDR3 nucleotides: TGTGCCAGCGGACAAGGACGGTTCCAAGAGACCCAGTACTTC. The chain employs TRBV7-9 and TRBJ2-5; D might be TRBD1 (5 bases). Deletions cut 8 bases from V and 1 base from J, with 14 bases between. Looked up from germline, CDR1 is SEHNR and CDR2 is FQNEAQ (reference sequence). This CDR3 has 14 residues.

The V gene is TRBV19, the J gene TRBJ1-1, with a tentative D call TRBD1 (6 bases). The V end was cut by 3 bases, the J end by 0 bases, with 20 bases between. This CDR3 spans 18 amino acids. Germline-derived CDR1 and CDR2 are LNHDA and SQIVND (reference sequence). CDR3 coding DNA: TGTGCCAGTAGTATCGGATGGCAGGAGGGGGGTTTGAACACTGAAGCTTTCTTT. It codes for CASSIGWQEGGLNTEAFF.

The J gene is TRBJ2-1, the V gene TRBV11-2; 7 bases match TRBD2. The CDR3 spans 16 residues. Germline loops: CDR1 SGHAT, CDR2 FQNNGV. The V gene end was trimmed by 4 bases and the J gene end by 1 base; junction bases not matched to a gene: 7. For the CDR3, the DNA is TGTGCCAGCAGCTCAAATGTAGCGGGTTCCTACAATGAGCAGTTCTTC. The encoded protein is CASSSNVAGSYNEQFF.

V is TRBV18 and J is TRBJ1-6; D might be TRBD1 (5 bases). Trimming cost V 0 bases and J 6 bases, with 15 bases left between them. The CDR3 totals 17 residues. Germline assignment: CDR1 KGHSH and CDR2 LQKENI. CDR3 loop: CASSPPGDYGFNSPLHF. Written as DNA, the CDR3 is TGTGCCAGCTCACCACCAGGGGACTACGGATTTAATTCACCCCTCCACTTT.

The chain uses TRBV28 and TRBJ1-3; tentatively, D is TRBD1 (5 bases). The CDR3 extends over 17 amino acids. CDR1 and CDR2 from the germline V gene are MDHEN and SYDVKM. Trimming removed 3 bases from V and 0 bases from J, with 15 bases in between. Here the CDR3 DNA reads TGTGCCAGCAGTTTCTCCGGGACGGATTCCTCTGGAAACACCATATATTTT. Translating it yields CASSFSGTDSSGNTIYF.

This chain connects TRBV5-4 to TRBJ2-1; D possibly uses TRBD1 or TRBD2 (5 bases each). Germline V gene data show CDR1 as SGHNT and CDR2 as YYREEE (reference sequence). CDR3 length equals 14 residues. V was pared by 4 bases and J by 8 bases, with 16 bases between. The CDR3 region is CASSPRRREHEQFF. In DNA, the CDR3 is TGTGCCAGCAGCCCTCGTCGCAGGGAGCATGAGCAGTTCTTC. Using reference TRBV5-4 and TRBJ2-1 for the parts outside the CDR3, the full variable domain is ETGVTQSPTHLIKTRGQQVTLRCSSQSGHNTVSWYQQALGQGPQFIFQYYREEENGRGNFPPRFSGLQFPNYSSELNVNALELDDSALYLCASSPRRREHEQFFGPGTRLTVL.

This clone was picked up one time. CDR3 residues: CASSTYLRETQYF. The DNA of the CDR3 is TGTGCCAGCAGCACCTATTTGAGGGAGACCCAGTACTTC. This chain joins TRBV7-8 and TRBJ2-5, with D uncertain. The CDR3 sequence is 13 residues long. Germline CDR1 and CDR2: SGHVS and FQNEAQ. V was shortened by 5 bases and J by 5 bases, with 12 bases between the two germline ends.

J is TRBJ2-7 and V is TRBV7-6; D is uncertain. Deletions cut 5 bases from V and 4 bases from J, with 12 bases between. CDR1 and CDR2 from the germline V gene are SGHVS and FNYEAQ. The CDR3 has 13 amino acids. The DNA of the CDR3 is TGTGCCAGCAGCCTCCAAGGCGGTTACGAGCAGTACTTC. This codes for CASSLQGGYEQYF.

The chain has TRBV30 and TRBJ2-3; TRBD1 matches at 7 bases. The CDR3 has 16 amino acids. Germline V lookup: CDR1 GTSNPN, CDR2 SVGIG (reference sequence). With V trimmed by 0 bases and J by 0 bases, 6 bases remained unmatched. The CDR3, as DNA: TGTGCCTGGAGTGTTAAGGGGGCTCCTAGCACAGATACGCAGTATTTT. This sequence encodes CAWSVKGAPSTDTQYF.

The chain has TRBV5-4 and TRBJ2-1; weak D call: TRBD2 (7 bases). From germline, CDR1 is SGHNT and CDR2 YYREEE (reference sequence). V was clipped by 4 bases and J by 8 bases, with 19 bases between them. The CDR3 sequence is 15 residues long. The CDR3 DNA follows: TGTGCCAGCAGCGCCTCCTCGGGGGGCGGGGATGAGCAGTTCTTC. It encodes CASSASSGGGDEQFF.

This clone was seen only a few times. V gene TRBV2 combines with J gene TRBJ1-5; 8 bases are a match to TRBD1. Germline CDR1 reads SNHLY; CDR2 reads FYNNEI. The V gene end was trimmed by 6 bases and the J gene end by 7 bases; junction bases not matched to a gene: 14. There are 16 residues in the CDR3. For the CDR3, the DNA is TGTGCCAGCAGGTTGGGACGACAGGGGCGTGTGCAGCCCCAGCATTTT. It is translated as CASRLGRQGRVQPQHF.

The table lists this clone with a count of one. The chain combines TRBV7-9 with TRBJ2-1; D perhaps matches TRBD2 (6 bases). V gave up 5 bases and J gave up 2 bases, with 16 bases separating them. Germline CDR1 SEHNR, CDR2 FQNEAQ (reference sequence). This CDR3 is built from 16 residues. Written as DNA, the CDR3 is TGTGCCAGCAGCCCCGACGCGGGAACGGCCTACAATGAGCAGTTCTTC. Translation: CASSPDAGTAYNEQFF.

This clone is a singleton in its sample. The chain links TRBV10-1 to TRBJ2-3; 8 nucleotides agree with TRBD2. Germline CDR1 and CDR2: WNHNN and SYGVQD (reference sequence). V dropped 0 bases and J dropped 1; count of bases not matched to a gene: 0. The CDR3 is 15 residues long. The CDR3 reads CASSESAGGTDTQYF. Written as DNA, the CDR3 is TGCGCCAGCAGTGAGTCAGCGGGGGGCACAGATACGCAGTATTTT.

The V and J genes are TRBV5-1 and TRBJ2-7; D is possibly TRBD2 (6 bases). This CDR3 region has 15 residues. Germline V lookup: CDR1 SGHRS, CDR2 YFSETQ. V was clipped by 5 bases and J by 2 bases, with 17 bases between them. The CDR3 nucleotides read TGCGCCAGCAGGGAGGGGCCTACAGAGACCTACGAGCAGTACTTC. Its translation: CASREGPTETYEQYF.

This rearrangement joins TRBV18 to TRBJ2-7; 9 bases are shared with TRBD2. J was trimmed by 1 base and V by 4 bases; bases with no gene match: 5. This CDR3 comprises 15 residues. Germline V gives CDR1 KGHSH, CDR2 LQKENI. The CDR3 here is CASSRGLAGSYEQYF. The CDR3 bases are TGTGCCAGCTCACGTGGTCTAGCGGGGTCCTACGAGCAGTACTTC.

The rearrangement links TRBV4-1 to TRBJ2-7; 8 nucleotides agree with TRBD1. The trim removed 0 bases at V and 3 bases at J, leaving 4 bases unmatched. CDR3 length: 15 residues. Germline V gives CDR1 MGHRA, CDR2 YSYEKL. CDR3 region: CASSQERQGRYEQYF. DNA for the CDR3: TGCGCCAGCAGCCAAGAGAGACAGGGGCGCTACGAGCAGTACTTC.

The V gene is TRBV30, the J gene TRBJ1-4; D perhaps matches TRBD1 (5 bases). Germline V gene data show CDR1 as GTSNPN and CDR2 as SVGIG (reference sequence). V was shortened by 2 bases and J by 8 bases, with 15 bases between the two germline ends. The CDR3 is made up of 14 amino acids. The CDR3 sequence is CAWSIRGDTEKLFF. CDR3 nucleotides: TGTGCCTGGAGTATTAGGGGCGATACCGAAAAACTGTTTTTT.

This chain joins TRBV4-3 and TRBJ1-6, with D possibly being TRBD1 (5 bases). Trimming left V 0 bases short and J 7 bases short, with 10 bases between. Germline lookup yields CDR1 LGHNA and CDR2 YSLEER. The CDR3 loop spans 15 amino acids. DNA for the CDR3: TGCGCCAGCAGCCAAGATGGGCAGGGAAATTCACCCCTCCACTTT. This translates into CASSQDGQGNSPLHF.

The chain recombines TRBV7-9 with TRBJ2-3, with TRBD1 matching 9 bases. V shed 2 bases and J 0 bases; nucleotides not matched to a gene: 9. There are 18 residues in the CDR3. Germline CDR1 and CDR2: SEHNR and FQNEAQ (reference sequence). Here the CDR3 reads CASSLRPGTGPSTDTQYF. The CDR3, as DNA: TGTGCCAGCAGCTTACGTCCCGGGACAGGGCCTAGCACAGATACGCAGTATTTT.